Reported below is one TCR beta chain. No antigen is known for it. This sample was included in a study of shared clonotypes between healthy human individuals. Study-level results: Among non-shared clonotypes, generation probabilities were lower than among those shared by all four donors. Limited genetic and exposure-history diversity came from having few donors. The sharing of 4.5% to 6.5% of naive CD4 clonotypes was seen across a few donors.

Evenly divided among several immunoSEQ plates was the genomic DNA of each subset. TCRdb's table, derived via immunoSEQ multiplex PCR, lists solely in-frame clones and lacks some. The repertoire holds 2 million to 3 million clones, with 93% as singletons. V shed 8 bases and J shed 1 base, with 29 bases lying between them. This CDR3 is built from 20 residues. Looked up from germline, CDR1 is MNHEY and CDR2 is SMNVEV (reference sequence). This receptor was taken from a man aged 18 to 30 in good health. Some clones in this sample may be carry-over from other donors' samples. The chain employs TRBV27 and TRBJ2-2, with D perhaps being TRBD1 or TRBD2 (5 bases each). The material sequenced was naive CD4+ T cells from PBMCs. Stated subset: CD45RA+ positively selected. CDR3 sequence reads: CASPIYATEGRNENTGELFF. The CDR3 DNA follows: TGTGCCAGCCCAATATATGCGACCGAGGGGAGAAACGAGAACACCGGGGAGCTGTTTTTT.